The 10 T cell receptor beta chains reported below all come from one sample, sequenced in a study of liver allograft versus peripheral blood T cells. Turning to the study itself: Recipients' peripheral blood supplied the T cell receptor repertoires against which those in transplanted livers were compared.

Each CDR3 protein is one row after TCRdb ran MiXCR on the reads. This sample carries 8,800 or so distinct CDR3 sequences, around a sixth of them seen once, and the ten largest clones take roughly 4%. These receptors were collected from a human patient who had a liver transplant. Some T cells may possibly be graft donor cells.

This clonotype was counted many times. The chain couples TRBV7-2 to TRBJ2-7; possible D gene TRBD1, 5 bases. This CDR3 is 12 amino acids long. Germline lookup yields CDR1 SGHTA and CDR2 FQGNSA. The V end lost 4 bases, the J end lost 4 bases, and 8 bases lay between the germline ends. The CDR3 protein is CASSSGLYEQYF. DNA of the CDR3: TGTGCCAGCAGCTCAGGGCTGTACGAGCAGTACTTC.

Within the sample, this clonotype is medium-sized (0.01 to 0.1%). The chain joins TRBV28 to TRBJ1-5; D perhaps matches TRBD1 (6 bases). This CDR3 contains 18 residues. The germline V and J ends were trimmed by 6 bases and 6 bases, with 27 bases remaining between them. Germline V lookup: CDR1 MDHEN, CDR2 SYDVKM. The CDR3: CASSTDQGMRVWSQPQHF. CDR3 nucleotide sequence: TGTGCCAGCAGCACAGATCAGGGGATGAGGGTATGGAGTCAGCCCCAGCATTTT.

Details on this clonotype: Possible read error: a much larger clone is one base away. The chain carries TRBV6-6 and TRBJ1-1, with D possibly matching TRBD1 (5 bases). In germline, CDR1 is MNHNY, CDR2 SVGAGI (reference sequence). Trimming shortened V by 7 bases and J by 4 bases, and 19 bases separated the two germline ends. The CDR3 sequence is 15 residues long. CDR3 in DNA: TGTGCCAGCACCCCCGATGGGGCCGCGGGCACTGAAGCTTTCTTT. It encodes CASTPDGAAGTEAFF.

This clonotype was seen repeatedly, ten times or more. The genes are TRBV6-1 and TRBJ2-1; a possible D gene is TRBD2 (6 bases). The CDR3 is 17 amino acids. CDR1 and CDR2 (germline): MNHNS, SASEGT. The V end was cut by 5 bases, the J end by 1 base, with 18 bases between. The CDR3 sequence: CASSKTSAGTSYNEQFF. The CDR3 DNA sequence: TGTGCCAGCAGTAAAACCTCAGCCGGGACTTCCTACAATGAGCAGTTCTTC.

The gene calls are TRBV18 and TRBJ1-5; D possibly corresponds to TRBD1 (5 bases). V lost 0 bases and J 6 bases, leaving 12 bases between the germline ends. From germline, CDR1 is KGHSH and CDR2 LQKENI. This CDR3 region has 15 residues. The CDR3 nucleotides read TGTGCCAGCTCACCACCGGGCAGGGCGGCTCAGCCCCAGCATTTT. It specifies CASSPPGRAAQPQHF.

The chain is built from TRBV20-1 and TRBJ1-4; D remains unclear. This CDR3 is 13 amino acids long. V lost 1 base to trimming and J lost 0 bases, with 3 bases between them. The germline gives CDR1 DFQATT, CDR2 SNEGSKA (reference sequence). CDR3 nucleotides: TGCAGTGCTAGAGTTACAACTAATGAAAAACTGTTTTTT. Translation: CSARVTTNEKLFF.

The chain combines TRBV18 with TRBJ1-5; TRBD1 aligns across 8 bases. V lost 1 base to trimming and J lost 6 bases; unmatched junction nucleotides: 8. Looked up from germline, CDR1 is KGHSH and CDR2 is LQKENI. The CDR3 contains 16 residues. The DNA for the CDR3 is TGTGCCAGCTCACCACAGGACAGGGTTGATGGTCAGCCCCAGCATTTT. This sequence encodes CASSPQDRVDGQPQHF.

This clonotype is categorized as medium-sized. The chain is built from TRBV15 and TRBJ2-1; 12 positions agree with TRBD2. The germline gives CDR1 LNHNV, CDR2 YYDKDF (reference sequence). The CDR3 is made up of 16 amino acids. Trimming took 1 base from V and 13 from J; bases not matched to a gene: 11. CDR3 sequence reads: CATSRGLVLAGGEQFF. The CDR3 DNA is TGTGCCACCAGCAGAGGCCTCGTACTAGCGGGGGGAGAACAGTTCTTC.

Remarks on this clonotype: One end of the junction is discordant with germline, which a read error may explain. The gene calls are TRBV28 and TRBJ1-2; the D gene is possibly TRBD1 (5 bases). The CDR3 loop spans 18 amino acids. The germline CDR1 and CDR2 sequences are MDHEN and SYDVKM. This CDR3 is CTSSLALRAGRTNYGYTF. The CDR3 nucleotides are TGTACCAGCAGTTTAGCTCTTCGGGCAGGGAGGACTAACTATGGCTACACCTTC.

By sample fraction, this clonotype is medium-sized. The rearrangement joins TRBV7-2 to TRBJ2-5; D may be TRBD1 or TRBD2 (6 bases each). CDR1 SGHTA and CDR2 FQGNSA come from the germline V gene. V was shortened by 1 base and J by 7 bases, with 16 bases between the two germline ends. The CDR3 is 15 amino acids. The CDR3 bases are TGTGCCAGCAGCTTAGGAGGAGGGGGAGTGGGGACCCAGTACTTC. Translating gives CASSLGGGGVGTQYF.